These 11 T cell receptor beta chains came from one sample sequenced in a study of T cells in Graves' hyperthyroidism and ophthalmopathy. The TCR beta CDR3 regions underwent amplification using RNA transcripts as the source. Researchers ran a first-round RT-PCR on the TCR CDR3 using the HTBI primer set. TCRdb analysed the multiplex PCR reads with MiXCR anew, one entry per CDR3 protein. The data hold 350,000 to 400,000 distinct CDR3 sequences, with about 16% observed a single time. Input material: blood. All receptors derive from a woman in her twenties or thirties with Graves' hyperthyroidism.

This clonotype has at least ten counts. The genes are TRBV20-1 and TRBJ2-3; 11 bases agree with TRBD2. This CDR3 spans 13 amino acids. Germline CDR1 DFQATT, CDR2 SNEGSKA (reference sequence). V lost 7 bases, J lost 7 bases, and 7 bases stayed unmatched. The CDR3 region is CSGILAGVHTQYF. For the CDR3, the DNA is TGCAGTGGGATACTAGCGGGAGTACATACGCAGTATTTT.

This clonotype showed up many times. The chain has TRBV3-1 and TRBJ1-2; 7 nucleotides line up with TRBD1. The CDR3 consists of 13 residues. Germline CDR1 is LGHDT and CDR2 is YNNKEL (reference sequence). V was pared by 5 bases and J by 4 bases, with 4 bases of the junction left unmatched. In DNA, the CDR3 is TGTGCCAGCAGCTCACAGGGGACCTATGGCTACACCTTC. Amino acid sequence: CASSSQGTYGYTF.

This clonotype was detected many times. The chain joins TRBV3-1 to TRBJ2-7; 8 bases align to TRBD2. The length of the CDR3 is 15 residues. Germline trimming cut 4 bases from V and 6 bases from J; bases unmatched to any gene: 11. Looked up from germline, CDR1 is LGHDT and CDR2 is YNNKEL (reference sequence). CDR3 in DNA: TGTGCCAGCAGCCTAGGGGTAGCGGGATATGGCGAGCAGTACTTC. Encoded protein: CASSLGVAGYGEQYF.

The CDR3 spells CASSYSTSGRRVSKNIQYF. In nucleotides, the CDR3 is TGTGCCAGCAGCTATTCCACTAGCGGGAGAAGGGTGTCCAAAAACATTCAGTACTTC. The chain is built from TRBV3-1 and TRBJ2-4, with 11 positions matching TRBD2. The germline gives CDR1 LGHDT, CDR2 YNNKEL (reference sequence). The CDR3 has 19 residues. J lost 2 bases, V lost 5 bases, and 14 bases had no gene match.

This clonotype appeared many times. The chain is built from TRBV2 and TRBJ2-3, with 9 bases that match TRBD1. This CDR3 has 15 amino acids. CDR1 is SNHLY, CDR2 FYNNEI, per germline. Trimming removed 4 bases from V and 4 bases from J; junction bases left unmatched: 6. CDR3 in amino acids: CASSVDRGGADTQYF. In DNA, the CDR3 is TGTGCCAGCAGTGTGGACAGGGGCGGTGCAGATACGCAGTATTTT.

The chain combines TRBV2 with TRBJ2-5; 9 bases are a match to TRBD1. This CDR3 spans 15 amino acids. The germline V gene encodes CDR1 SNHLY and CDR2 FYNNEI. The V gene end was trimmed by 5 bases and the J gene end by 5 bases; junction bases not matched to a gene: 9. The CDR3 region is CASSRDLGQGETQYF. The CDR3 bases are TGTGCCAGCAGTCGCGACTTGGGACAGGGTGAGACCCAGTACTTC.

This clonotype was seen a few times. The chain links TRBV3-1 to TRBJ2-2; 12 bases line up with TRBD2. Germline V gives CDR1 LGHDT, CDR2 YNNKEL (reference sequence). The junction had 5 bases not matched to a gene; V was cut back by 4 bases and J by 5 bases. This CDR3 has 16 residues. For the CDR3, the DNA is TGTGCCAGCAGCCTACCTAGCGGGAGGGGGACCGGGGAGCTGTTTTTT. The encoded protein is CASSLPSGRGTGELFF.

DNA for the CDR3: TGTGCCAGCAGTGTCGTCAGCCTCAACTATGGCTACACCTTC. Its translation: CASSVVSLNYGYTF. The chain joins TRBV28 to TRBJ1-2; D remains unclear. The germline gives CDR1 MDHEN, CDR2 SYDVKM. The CDR3 consists of 14 residues. V dropped 5 bases and J dropped 2 bases, with 12 bases sitting between them.

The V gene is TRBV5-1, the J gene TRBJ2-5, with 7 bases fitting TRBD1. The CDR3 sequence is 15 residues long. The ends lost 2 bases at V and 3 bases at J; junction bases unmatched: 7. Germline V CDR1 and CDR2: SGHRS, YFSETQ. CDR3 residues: CASSLATGTEETQYF. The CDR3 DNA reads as TGCGCCAGCAGCTTAGCCACCGGGACAGAAGAGACCCAGTACTTC.

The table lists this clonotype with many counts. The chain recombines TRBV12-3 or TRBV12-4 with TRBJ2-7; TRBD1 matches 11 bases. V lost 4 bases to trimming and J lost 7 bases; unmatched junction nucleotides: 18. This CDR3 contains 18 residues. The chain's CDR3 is CASSWVPGQGGSTDEQYF. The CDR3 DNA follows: TGTGCCAGCAGTTGGGTACCGGGACAGGGGGGTTCTACAGATGAGCAGTACTTC.

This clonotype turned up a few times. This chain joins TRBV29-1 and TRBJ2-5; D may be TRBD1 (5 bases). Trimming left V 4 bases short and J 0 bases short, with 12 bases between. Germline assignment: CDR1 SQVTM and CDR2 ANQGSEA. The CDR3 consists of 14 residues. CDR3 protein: CSVVGQGDQETQYF. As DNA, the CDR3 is TGCAGCGTTGTCGGTCAGGGCGACCAAGAGACCCAGTACTTC. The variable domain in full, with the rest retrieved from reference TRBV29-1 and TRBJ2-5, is SAVISQKPSRDICQRGTSLTIQCQVDSQVTMMFWYRQQPGQSLTLIATANQGSEATYESGFVIDKFPISRPNLTFSTLTVSNMSPEDSSIYLCSVVGQGDQETQYFGPGTRLLVL.